A selection of T cell receptor beta chains follows, all from one sample in a study of beta chain features in type 1 diabetes. TCRdb's table, derived via immunoSEQ multiplex PCR, lists solely in-frame clones and lacks some. The data show 300,000 or so clones, 7.5% to 9% seen once. The sequenced sample consisted of central memory CD4+ T cells from blood. The receptors were gathered from a woman under 30 in good health. The CDR3 runs from the conserved cysteine through the conserved F or W. D genes are given only for firm matches. The size entry is marked missing in some rows and otherwise reads once, few, many or a size class.

j_call	v_call	clone_size	d_call	cdr3_aa	cdr3_nt
TRBJ2-1	TRBV7-2	-	TRBD2	CASRRTSGSPYNEQFF	TGTGCCAGCAGAAGAACTAGCGGGAGCCCCTACAATGAGCAGTTCTTC
TRBJ2-3	TRBV4-1	-	TRBD2	CASSPVAGSTDTQYF	TGCGCCAGCAGCCCCGTAGCGGGTAGCACAGATACGCAGTATTTT
TRBJ2-5	TRBV7-2	-	-	CASSPHAYQETQYF	TGTGCCAGCAGCCCTCATGCGTACCAAGAGACCCAGTACTTC
TRBJ2-5	TRBV9	few	TRBD2	CASSVGGGVGTQYF	TGTGCCAGCAGCGTCGGGGGAGGGGTGGGGACCCAGTACTTC
TRBJ2-1	TRBV7-9	few	-	CASSPLRALFGEQFF	TGTGCCAGCAGCCCCCTCCGGGCGTTGTTCGGAGAGCAGTTCTTC
TRBJ1-2	TRBV4-3	few	TRBD1	CASSQGDRGLLGGYTF	TGCGCCAGCAGCCAAGGGGACAGGGGCCTCTTGGGTGGCTACACCTTC
TRBJ2-7	TRBV29-1	-	TRBD1	CSAGQGVREQYF	TGCAGCGCCGGACAGGGAGTGAGGGAGCAGTACTTC
TRBJ2-5	TRBV9	-	-	CASSGSGQTKGETQYF	TGTGCCAGCAGCGGGTCCGGACAGACAAAAGGGGAGACCCAGTACTTC
TRBJ2-7	TRBV10-3	-	TRBD2	CAIKAGPSYEQYF	TGTGCCATCAAAGCGGGACCCTCCTACGAGCAGTACTTC
TRBJ2-7	TRBV20-1	-	-	CSAARSYEQYF	TGCAGTGCGGCGCGATCCTACGAGCAGTACTTC
TRBJ1-3	TRBV28	few	-	CASNTAQGNTIYF	TGTGCCAGCAATACCGCGCAGGGAAACACCATATATTTT
TRBJ1-5	TRBV27	-	-	CASSPQGFDQPQHF	TGTGCCAGCAGTCCTCAGGGTTTTGATCAGCCCCAGCATTTT
TRBJ2-1	TRBV4-3	-	-	CASSQAARAFNEQFF	TGCGCCAGCAGCCAAGCGGCGCGGGCATTCAATGAGCAGTTCTTC
TRBJ2-7	TRBV7-2	many	TRBD2	CASSLNGGINEQYF	TGTGCCAGCAGCTTAAACGGGGGGATCAACGAGCAGTACTTC
TRBJ2-1	TRBV5-4	-	-	CASSLMGINEQFF	TGCGCCAGCAGCCTCATGGGTATCAATGAGCAGTTCTTC
TRBJ1-4	TRBV4-3	-	TRBD1	CASSRASGQVNEKLFF	TGCGCCAGCAGCCGAGCTTCGGGACAGGTTAATGAAAAACTGTTTTTT
TRBJ2-7	TRBV7-2	-	-	CASSQSRGHEQYF	TGTGCCAGCAGTCAATCCAGAGGGCACGAGCAGTACTTC
TRBJ1-2	TRBV27	-	-	CASSFLRGRGYTF	TGTGCCAGCAGTTTTCTAAGGGGGAGAGGCTACACCTTC
TRBJ2-1	TRBV28	many	TRBD2	CASWTSGSGYNEQFF	TGTGCCAGCTGGACTAGCGGGAGTGGGTACAATGAGCAGTTCTTC
TRBJ1-2	TRBV6-6	few	-	CASGGSTNYGYTF	TGTGCCAGCGGGGGGTCAACTAACTATGGCTACACCTTC
TRBJ2-7	TRBV28	few	-	CASSAFGLGRDEQYF	TGTGCCAGCAGTGCCTTCGGTCTGGGAAGGGACGAGCAGTACTTC
TRBJ2-7	TRBV7-9	-	-	CASSVTAQTYEQYF	TGTGCCAGCAGCGTTACAGCCCAAACCTACGAGCAGTACTTC
TRBJ1-3	TRBV27	-	-	CASSFNSGNTVYF	TGTGCCAGCAGTTTCAACTCTGGAAACACCGTATATTTT
TRBJ1-5	TRBV15	-	-	CATSRDPGGHQPQHF	TGTGCCACCAGCAGAGACCCCGGGGGGCATCAGCCCCAGCATTTT
TRBJ1-1	TRBV6-6	few	-	CASSREVGTEAFF	TGTGCCAGCTCCAGGGAAGTCGGCACTGAAGCTTTCTTT
TRBJ1-2	TRBV7-2	-	-	CASSLEINYGYTF	TGTGCCAGCAGCTTAGAAATAAACTATGGCTACACCTTC
TRBJ2-5	TRBV4-1	-	-	CASSQWSRETQYF	TGCGCCAGCAGCCAATGGTCCCGAGAGACCCAGTACTTC
TRBJ2-3	TRBV29-1	-	-	CSVLYGRGSTDTQYF	TGCAGCGTCCTTTATGGGCGGGGCAGCACAGATACGCAGTATTTT
TRBJ1-2	TRBV20-1	-	-	CSATDNYGYTF	TGCAGTGCTACGGATAACTATGGCTACACCTTC
TRBJ2-2	TRBV4-3	few	TRBD1	CASSLTGWNTGELFF	TGCGCCAGCAGCCTGACAGGGTGGAACACCGGGGAGCTGTTTTTT
TRBJ1-1	TRBV29-1	few	TRBD1	CSGRTQGNRGTEAFF	TGCAGCGGGAGGACCCAGGGCAACAGGGGCACTGAAGCTTTCTTT
TRBJ1-2	TRBV7-2	few	-	CASSQNQGPSF	TGTGCCAGCAGCCAAAACCAGGGGCCAAGCTTC
TRBJ1-1	TRBV15	few	-	CATSRFLDLLTF	TGTGCCACCAGCAGATTCCTGGACCTACTAACCTTT
TRBJ2-7	TRBV29-1	-	-	CSVDTRTGPVGEQYF	TGCAGCGTTGATACAAGGACGGGGCCTGTCGGGGAGCAGTACTTC
TRBJ1-1	TRBV7-8	-	-	CASSFQPNTEAFF	TGTGCCAGCAGCTTTCAACCGAACACTGAAGCTTTCTTT
TRBJ2-2	TRBV29-1	few	-	CSARQAGELFF	TGCAGCGCTAGGCAGGCCGGGGAGCTGTTTTTT
TRBJ2-3	TRBV5-1	-	-	CASSLAQETDTQYF	TGCGCCAGCAGCTTGGCCCAGGAGACAGATACGCAGTATTTT
TRBJ1-1	TRBV27	-	-	CASSFNSFWAENTEAFF	TGTGCCAGCAGTTTCAATTCTTTTTGGGCGGAGAACACTGAAGCTTTCTTT
TRBJ2-1	TRBV28	few	-	CASSSTDLYNEQFF	TGTGCCAGCAGTTCAACGGACCTTTACAATGAGCAGTTCTTC
TRBJ2-1	TRBV11-3	few	TRBD2	CASSPSVAGYDEQFF	TGTGCCAGCAGCCCCAGCGTAGCGGGGTATGATGAGCAGTTCTTC
TRBJ2-1	TRBV4-3	-	-	CASSQANRGGRAMFF	TGCGCCAGCAGCCAAGCTAACCGAGGGGGGAGGGCGATGTTCTTC
TRBJ2-5	TRBV2	-	TRBD1	CASNRGQTQYF	TGTGCCAGTAACAGGGGTCAGACCCAGTACTTC
TRBJ2-5	TRBV28	-	-	CASSSPSSWSRETQYF	TGTGCCAGCAGCTCCCCGAGTTCGTGGTCACGAGAGACCCAGTACTTC
TRBJ2-7	TRBV19	-	-	CASRTEGSEQYF	TGTGCCAGTAGAACTGAGGGGAGCGAGCAGTACTTC
TRBJ1-5	TRBV7-2	-	TRBD1	CASSLAVTGDQPQHF	TGTGCCAGCAGCTTAGCGGTGACAGGGGACCAGCCCCAGCATTTT
TRBJ2-5	TRBV7-8	-	TRBD1	CASGPGTGLRETQYF	TGTGCCAGCGGACCCGGGACAGGGCTGCGCGAGACCCAGTACTTC
TRBJ2-1	TRBV11-2	many	-	CASSSSNEQFF	TGTGCCAGCAGCTCGAGCAATGAGCAGTTCTTC
TRBJ2-7	TRBV28	few	TRBD2	CASTEAGLAPEQYF	TGTGCCAGCACCGAAGCCGGACTAGCTCCCGAGCAGTACTTC